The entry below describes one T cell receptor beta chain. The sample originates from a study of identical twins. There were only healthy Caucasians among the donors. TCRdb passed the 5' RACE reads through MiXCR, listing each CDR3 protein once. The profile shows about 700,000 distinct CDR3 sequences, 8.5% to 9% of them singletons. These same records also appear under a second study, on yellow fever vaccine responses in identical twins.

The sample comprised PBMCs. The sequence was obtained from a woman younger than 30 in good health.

The CDR3 nucleotides read TGTGCCAGCAGTATGACAGGGGGCTGGGAGACCCAGTACTTC. It codes for CASSMTGGWETQYF. The V call is TRBV27, the J call TRBJ2-5; 10 nucleotides line up with TRBD1. The V segment lost 5 bases and the J segment 5 bases; nucleotides outside the gene matches: 5. Per the germline V gene, CDR1 is MNHEY and CDR2 is SMNVEV (reference sequence). The CDR3 sequence is 14 residues long.